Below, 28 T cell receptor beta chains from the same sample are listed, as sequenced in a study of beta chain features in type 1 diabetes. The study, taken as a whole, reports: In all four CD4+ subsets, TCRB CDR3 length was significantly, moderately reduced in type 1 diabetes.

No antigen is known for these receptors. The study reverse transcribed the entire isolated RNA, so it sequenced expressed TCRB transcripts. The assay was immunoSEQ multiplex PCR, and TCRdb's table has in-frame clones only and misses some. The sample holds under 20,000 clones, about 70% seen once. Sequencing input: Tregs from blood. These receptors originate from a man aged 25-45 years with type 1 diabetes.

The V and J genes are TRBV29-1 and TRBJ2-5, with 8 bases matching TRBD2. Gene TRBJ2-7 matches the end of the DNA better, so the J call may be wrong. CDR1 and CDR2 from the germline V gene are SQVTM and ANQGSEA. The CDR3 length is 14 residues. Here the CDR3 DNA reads TGCAGCGTAGCTAGCGGGTATAGCTCCTACGAGCAGTACTTC. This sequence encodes CSVASGYSSYEQYF.

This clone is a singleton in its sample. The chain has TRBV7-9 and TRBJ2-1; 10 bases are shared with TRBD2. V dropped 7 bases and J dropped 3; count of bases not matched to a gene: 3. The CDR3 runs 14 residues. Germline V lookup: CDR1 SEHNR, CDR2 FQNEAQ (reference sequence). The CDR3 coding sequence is TGTGCCAGCACCGGACTAGCGGACTACAATGAGCAGTTCTTC. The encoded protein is CASTGLADYNEQFF.

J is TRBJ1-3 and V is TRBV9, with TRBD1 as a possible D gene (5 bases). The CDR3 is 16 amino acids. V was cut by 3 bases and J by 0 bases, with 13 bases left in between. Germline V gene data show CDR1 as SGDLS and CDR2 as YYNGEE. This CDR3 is CASSAGLLSSGNTIYF. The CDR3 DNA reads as TGTGCCAGCAGCGCGGGACTTCTGAGCTCTGGAAACACCATATATTTT.

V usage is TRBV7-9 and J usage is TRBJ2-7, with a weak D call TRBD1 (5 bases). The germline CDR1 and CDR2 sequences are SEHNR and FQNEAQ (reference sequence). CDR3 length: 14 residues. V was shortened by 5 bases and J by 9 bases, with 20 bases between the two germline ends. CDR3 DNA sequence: TGTGCCAGCAGCCTAGGGATCGCCAGGGCCGGGCAGTACTTC. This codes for CASSLGIARAGQYF.

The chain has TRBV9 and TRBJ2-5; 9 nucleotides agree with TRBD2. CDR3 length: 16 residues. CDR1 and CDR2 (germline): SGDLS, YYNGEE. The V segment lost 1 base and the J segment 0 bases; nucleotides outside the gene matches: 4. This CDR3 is CASSVSSGGHQETQYF. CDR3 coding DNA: TGTGCCAGCAGCGTAAGTAGCGGGGGCCACCAAGAGACCCAGTACTTC.

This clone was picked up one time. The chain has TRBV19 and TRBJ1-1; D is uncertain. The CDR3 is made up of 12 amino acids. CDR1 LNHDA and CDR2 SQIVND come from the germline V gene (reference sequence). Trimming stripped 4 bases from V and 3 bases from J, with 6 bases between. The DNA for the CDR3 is TGTGCCAGTAGTACAAGAGACACTGAAGCTTTCTTT. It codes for CASSTRDTEAFF. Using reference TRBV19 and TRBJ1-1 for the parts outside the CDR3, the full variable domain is DGGITQSPKYLFRKEGQNVTLSCEQNLNHDAMYWYRQDPGQGLRLIYYSQIVNDFQKGDIAEGYSVSREKKESFPLTVTSAQKNPTAFYLCASSTRDTEAFFGQGTRLTVV.

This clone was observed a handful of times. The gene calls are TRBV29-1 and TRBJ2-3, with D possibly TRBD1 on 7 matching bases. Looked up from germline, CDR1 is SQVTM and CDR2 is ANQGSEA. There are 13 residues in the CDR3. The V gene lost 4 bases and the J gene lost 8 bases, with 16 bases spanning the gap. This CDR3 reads CSVVEPGGRTQYF. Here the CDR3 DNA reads TGCAGCGTTGTTGAGCCAGGGGGGCGTACGCAGTATTTT.

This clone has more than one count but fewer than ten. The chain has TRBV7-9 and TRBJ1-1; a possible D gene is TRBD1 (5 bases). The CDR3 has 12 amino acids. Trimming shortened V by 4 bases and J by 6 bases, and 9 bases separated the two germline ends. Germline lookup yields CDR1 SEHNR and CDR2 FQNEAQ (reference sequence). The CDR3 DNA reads TGTGCCAGCAGCTCACAGGTGGCTGAAGCTTTCTTT. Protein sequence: CASSSQVAEAFF. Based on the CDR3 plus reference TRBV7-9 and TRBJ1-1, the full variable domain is DTGVSQNPRHKITKRGQNVTFRCDPISEHNRLYWYRQTLGQGPEFLTYFQNEAQLEKSRLLSDRFSAERPKGSFSTLEIQRTEQGDSAMYLCASSSQVAEAFFGQGTRLTVV.

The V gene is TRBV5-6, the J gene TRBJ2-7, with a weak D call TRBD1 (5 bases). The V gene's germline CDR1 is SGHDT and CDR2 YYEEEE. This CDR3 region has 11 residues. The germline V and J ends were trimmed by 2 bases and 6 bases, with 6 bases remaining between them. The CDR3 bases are TGTGCCAGCAGCTTTCAGGGCGAGCAGTACTTC. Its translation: CASSFQGEQYF.

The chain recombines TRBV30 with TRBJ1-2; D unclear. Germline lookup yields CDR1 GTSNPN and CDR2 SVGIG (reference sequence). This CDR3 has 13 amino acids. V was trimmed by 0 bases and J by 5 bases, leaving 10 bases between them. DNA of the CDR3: TGTGCCTGGAGTGTTTCCGGAGGGTATGGCTACACCTTC. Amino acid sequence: CAWSVSGGYGYTF.

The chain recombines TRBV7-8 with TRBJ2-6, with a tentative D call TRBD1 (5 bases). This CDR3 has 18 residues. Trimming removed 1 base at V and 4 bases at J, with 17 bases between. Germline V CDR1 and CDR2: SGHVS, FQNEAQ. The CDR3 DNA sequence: TGTGCCAGCAGCTTAGAAGGCAGGGCCCGATCCGGGGCCAACGTCCTGACTTTC. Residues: CASSLEGRARSGANVLTF.

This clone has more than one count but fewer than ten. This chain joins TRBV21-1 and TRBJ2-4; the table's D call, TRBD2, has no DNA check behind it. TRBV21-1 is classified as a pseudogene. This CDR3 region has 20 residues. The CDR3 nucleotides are TGTGCCAGCAGCAAAGAGGGCGGGAGGGAAACCGCCTTAGCCAAAAACATTCAGTACTTC. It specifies CASSKEGGRETALAKNIQYF.

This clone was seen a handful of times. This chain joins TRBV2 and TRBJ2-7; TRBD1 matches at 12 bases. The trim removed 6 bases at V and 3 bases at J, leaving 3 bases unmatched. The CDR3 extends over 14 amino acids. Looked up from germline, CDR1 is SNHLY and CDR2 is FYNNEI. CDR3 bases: TGTGCCAGCAGGGGACAGGGGGCATACTACGAGCAGTACTTC. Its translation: CASRGQGAYYEQYF. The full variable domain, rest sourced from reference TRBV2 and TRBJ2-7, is EPEVTQTPSHQVTQMGQEVILRCVPISNHLYFYWYRQILGQKVEFLVSFYNNEISEKSEIFDDQFSVERPDGSNFTLKIRSTKLEDSAMYFCASRGQGAYYEQYFGPGTRLTVT.

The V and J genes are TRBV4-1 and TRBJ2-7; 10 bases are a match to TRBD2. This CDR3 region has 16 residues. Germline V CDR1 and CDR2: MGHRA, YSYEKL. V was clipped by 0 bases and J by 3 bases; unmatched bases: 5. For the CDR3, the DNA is TGCGCCAGCAGCCAAGAGAAGCGGGAGGGCCGCTACGAGCAGTACTTC. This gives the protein CASSQEKREGRYEQYF.

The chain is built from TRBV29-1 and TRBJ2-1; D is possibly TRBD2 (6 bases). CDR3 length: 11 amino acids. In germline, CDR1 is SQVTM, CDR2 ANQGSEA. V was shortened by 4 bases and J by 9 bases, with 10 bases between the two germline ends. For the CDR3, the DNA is TGCAGCGTTGCCCGCGGGGTTGAGCAGTTCTTC. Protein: CSVARGVEQFF.

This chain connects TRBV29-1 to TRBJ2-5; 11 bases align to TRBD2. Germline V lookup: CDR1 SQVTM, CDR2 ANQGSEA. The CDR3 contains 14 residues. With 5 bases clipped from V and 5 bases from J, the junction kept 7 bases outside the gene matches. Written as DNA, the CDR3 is TGCAGCGTTTTGACTAGCGGGGATGTGGAGACCCAGTACTTC. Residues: CSVLTSGDVETQYF.

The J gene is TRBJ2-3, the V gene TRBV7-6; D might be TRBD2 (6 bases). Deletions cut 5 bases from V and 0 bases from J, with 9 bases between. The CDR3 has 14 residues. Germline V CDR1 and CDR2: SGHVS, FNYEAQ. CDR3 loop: CASSLDYSTDTQYF. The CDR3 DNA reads TGTGCCAGCAGCCTGGACTACAGCACAGATACGCAGTATTTT.

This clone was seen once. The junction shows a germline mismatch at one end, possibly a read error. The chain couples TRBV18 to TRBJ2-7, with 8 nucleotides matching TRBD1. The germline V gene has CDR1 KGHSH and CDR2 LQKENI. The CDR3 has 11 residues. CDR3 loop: CASSPGQGALF. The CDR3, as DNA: TGTGCCAGCTCACCAGGACAGGGTGCCTTATTC.

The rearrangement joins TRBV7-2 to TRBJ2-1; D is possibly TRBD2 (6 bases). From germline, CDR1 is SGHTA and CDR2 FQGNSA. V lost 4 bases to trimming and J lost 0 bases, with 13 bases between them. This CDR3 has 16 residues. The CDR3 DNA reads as TGTGCCAGCAGCTCGGGACTGTTTAGCTCCTACAATGAGCAGTTCTTC. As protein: CASSSGLFSSYNEQFF.

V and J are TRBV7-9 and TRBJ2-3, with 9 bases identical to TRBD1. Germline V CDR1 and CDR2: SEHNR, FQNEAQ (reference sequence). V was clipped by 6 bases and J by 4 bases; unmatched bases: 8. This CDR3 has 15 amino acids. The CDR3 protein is CASSPGTGIADTQYF. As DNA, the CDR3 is TGTGCCAGCAGTCCCGGGACAGGGATCGCAGATACGCAGTATTTT.

This chain's CDR3 is CAISDQGGPYEQYF. For the CDR3, the DNA is TGTGCCATCAGTGATCAGGGGGGTCCCTACGAGCAGTACTTC. The rearrangement links TRBV10-3 to TRBJ2-7, with D possibly TRBD1 on 7 matching bases. The ends were cut back, 3 bases at V and 2 bases at J, with 11 bases in the middle. From germline, CDR1 is ENHRY and CDR2 SYGVKD. CDR3 length: 14 residues.

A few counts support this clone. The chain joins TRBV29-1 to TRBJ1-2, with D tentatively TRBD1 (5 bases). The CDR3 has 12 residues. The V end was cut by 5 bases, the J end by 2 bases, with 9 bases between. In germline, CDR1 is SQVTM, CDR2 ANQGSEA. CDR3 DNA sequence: TGCAGCGTTTCCCAGGGAAACTATGGCTACACCTTC. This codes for CSVSQGNYGYTF.

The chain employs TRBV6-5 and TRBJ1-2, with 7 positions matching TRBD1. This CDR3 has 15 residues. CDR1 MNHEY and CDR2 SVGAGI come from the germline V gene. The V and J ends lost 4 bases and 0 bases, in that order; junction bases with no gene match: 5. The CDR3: CASSSGQAANYGYTF. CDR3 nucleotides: TGTGCCAGCAGTTCCGGACAGGCAGCTAACTATGGCTACACCTTC.

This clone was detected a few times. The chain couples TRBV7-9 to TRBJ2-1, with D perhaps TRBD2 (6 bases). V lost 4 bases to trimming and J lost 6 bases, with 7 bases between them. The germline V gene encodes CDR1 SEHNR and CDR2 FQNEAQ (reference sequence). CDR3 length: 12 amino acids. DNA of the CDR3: TGTGCCAGCAGCTCCGGGGGCAATGAGCAGTTCTTC. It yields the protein CASSSGGNEQFF. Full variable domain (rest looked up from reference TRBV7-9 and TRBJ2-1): DTGVSQNPRHKITKRGQNVTFRCDPISEHNRLYWYRQTLGQGPEFLTYFQNEAQLEKSRLLSDRFSAERPKGSFSTLEIQRTEQGDSAMYLCASSSGGNEQFFGPGTRLTVL.

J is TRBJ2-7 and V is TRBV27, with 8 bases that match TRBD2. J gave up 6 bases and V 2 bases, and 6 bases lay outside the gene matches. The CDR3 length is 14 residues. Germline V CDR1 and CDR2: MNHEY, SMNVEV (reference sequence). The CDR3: CASSLAGGLGEQYF. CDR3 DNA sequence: TGTGCCAGCAGTTTAGCGGGGGGACTCGGCGAGCAGTACTTC.

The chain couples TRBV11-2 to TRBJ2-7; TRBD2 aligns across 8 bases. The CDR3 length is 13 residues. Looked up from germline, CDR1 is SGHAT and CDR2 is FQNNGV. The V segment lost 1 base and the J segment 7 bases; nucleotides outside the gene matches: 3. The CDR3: CASSLVPGGEQYF. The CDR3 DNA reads TGTGCCAGCAGCTTAGTCCCGGGGGGGGAGCAGTACTTC.

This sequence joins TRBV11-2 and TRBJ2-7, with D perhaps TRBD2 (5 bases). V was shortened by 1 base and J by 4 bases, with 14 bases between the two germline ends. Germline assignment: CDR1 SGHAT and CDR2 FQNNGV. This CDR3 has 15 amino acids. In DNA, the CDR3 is TGTGCCAGCAGCTTAGTGGGAGACATTTTTTACGAGCAGTACTTC. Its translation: CASSLVGDIFYEQYF.

The CDR3 nucleotides are TGCGCCAGCAGCCCGGCGGGGGGCTCTAGCACAGATACGCAGTATTTT. Translating it yields CASSPAGGSSTDTQYF. This chain joins TRBV5-1 and TRBJ2-3, with 8 bases aligning to TRBD2. J was trimmed by 0 bases and V by 4 bases; bases with no gene match: 7. In germline, CDR1 is SGHRS, CDR2 YFSETQ. This CDR3 spans 16 amino acids.